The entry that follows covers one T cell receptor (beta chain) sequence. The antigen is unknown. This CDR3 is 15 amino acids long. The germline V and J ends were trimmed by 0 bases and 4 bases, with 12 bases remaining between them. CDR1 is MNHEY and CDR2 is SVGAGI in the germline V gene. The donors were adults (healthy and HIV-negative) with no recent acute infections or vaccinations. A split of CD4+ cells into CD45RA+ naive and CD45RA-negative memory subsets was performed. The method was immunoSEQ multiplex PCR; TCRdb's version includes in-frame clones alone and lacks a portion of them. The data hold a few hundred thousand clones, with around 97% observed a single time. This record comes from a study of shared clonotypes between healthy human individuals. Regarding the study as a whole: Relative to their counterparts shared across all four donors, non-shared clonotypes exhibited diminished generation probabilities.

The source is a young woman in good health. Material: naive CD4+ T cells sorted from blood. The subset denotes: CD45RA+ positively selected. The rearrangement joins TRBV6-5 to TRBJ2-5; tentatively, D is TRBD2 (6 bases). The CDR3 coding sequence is TGTGCCAGCAGTTACTCGGGCGGGGTCCCAGAGACCCAGTACTTC. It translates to CASSYSGGVPETQYF.